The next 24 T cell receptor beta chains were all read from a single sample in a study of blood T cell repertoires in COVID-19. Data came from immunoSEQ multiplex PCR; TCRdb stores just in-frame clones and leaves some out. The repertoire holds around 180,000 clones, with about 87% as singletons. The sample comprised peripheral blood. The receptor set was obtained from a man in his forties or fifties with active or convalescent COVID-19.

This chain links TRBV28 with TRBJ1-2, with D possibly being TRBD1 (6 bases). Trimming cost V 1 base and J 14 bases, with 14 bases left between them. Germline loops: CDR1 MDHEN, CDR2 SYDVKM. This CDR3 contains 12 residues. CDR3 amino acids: CASSLFGRGCTF. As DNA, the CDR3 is TGTGCCAGCAGTTTATTCGGGAGGGGGTGTACCTTC.

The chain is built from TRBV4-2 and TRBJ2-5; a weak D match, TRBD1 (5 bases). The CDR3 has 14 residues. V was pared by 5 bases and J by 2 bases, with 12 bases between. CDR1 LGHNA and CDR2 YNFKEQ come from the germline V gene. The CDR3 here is CASSARQTQETQYF. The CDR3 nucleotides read TGTGCCAGCAGCGCCCGACAGACTCAAGAGACCCAGTACTTC.

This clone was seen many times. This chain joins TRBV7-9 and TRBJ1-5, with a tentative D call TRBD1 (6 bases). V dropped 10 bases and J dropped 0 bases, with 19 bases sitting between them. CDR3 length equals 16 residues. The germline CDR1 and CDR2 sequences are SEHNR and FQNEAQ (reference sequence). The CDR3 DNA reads TGTGCCACCGCGACAGGACGAGGGGGTAGCAATCAGCCCCAGCATTTT. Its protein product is CATATGRGGSNQPQHF.

CDR3 sequence (DNA): TGTGCCAGCTCACCAGTCCGATCGGCAACTAATGAAAAACTGTTTTTT. It codes for CASSPVRSATNEKLFF. V gene TRBV18 combines with J gene TRBJ1-4; D gene unclear. CDR3 length: 16 amino acids. CDR1 is KGHSH and CDR2 is LQKENI in the germline V gene. The V end lost 2 bases, the J end lost 0 bases, and 10 bases lay between the germline ends.

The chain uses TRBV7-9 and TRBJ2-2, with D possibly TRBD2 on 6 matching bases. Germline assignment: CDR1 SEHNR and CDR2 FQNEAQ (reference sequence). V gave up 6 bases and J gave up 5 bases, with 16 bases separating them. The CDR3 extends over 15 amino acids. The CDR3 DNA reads TGTGCCAGCAGACTAACAGGTGCGGGGACCGGGGAGCTGTTTTTT. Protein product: CASRLTGAGTGELFF.

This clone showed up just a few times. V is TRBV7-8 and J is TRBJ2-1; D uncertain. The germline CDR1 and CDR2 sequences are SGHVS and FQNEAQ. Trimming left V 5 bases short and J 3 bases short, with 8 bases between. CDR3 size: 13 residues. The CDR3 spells CASSLDNYNEQFF. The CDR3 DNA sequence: TGTGCCAGCAGCCTTGACAACTACAATGAGCAGTTCTTC. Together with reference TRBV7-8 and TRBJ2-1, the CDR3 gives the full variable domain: GAGVSQSPRYKVAKRGQDVALRCDPISGHVSLFWYQQALGQGPEFLTYFQNEAQLDKSGLPSDRFFAERPEGSVSTLKIQRTQQEDSAVYLCASSLDNYNEQFFGPGTRLTVL.

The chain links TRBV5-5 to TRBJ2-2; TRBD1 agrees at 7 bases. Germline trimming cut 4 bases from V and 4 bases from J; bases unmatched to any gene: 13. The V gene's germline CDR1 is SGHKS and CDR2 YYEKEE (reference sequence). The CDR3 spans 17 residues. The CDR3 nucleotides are TGTGCCAGCAGCCTACGTGACAGGGATTGGGTCACCGGGGAGCTGTTTTTT. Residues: CASSLRDRDWVTGELFF.

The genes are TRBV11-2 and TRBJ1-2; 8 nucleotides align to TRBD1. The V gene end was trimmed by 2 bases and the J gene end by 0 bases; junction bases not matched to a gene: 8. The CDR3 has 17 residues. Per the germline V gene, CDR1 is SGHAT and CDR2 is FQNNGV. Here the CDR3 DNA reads TGTGCCAGCAGCTTATCCGGGACAGGTGACACTAACTATGGCTACACCTTC. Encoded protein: CASSLSGTGDTNYGYTF.

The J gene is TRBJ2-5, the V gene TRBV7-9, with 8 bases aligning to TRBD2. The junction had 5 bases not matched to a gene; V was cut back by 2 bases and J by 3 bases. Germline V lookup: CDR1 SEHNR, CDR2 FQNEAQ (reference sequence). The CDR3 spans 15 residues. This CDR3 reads CASSLPAGVEETQYF. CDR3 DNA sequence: TGTGCCAGCAGCTTACCAGCGGGGGTGGAAGAGACCCAGTACTTC. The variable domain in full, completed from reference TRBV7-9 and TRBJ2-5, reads DTGVSQNPRHKITKRGQNVTFRCDPISEHNRLYWYRQTLGQGPEFLTYFQNEAQLEKSRLLSDRFSAERPKGSFSTLEIQRTEQGDSAMYLCASSLPAGVEETQYFGPGTRLLVL.

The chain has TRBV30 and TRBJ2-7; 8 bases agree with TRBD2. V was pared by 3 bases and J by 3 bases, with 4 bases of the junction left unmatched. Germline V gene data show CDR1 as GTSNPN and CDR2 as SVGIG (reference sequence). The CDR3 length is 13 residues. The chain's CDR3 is CAWSHSGNYEQYF. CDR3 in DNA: TGTGCCTGGAGCCATAGCGGGAACTACGAGCAGTACTTC.

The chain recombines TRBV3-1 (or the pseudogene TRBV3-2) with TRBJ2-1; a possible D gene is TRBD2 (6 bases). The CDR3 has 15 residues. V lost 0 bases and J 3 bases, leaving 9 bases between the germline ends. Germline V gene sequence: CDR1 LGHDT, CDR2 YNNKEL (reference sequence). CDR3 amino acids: CASSQDAGRYNEQFF. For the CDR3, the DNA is TGTGCCAGCAGCCAAGATGCGGGACGCTACAATGAGCAGTTCTTC.

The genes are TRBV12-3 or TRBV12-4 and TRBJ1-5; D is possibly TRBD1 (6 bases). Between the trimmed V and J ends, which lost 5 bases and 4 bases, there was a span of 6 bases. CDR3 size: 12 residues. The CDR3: CASSQGNQPQHF. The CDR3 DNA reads TGTGCCAGCAGTCAGGGGAATCAGCCCCAGCATTTT.

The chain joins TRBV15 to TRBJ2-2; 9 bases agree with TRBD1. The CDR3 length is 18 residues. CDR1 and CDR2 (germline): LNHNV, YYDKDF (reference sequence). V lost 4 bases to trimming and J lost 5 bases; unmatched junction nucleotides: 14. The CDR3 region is CATSTPTPGQGSTGELFF. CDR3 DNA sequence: TGTGCCACCAGCACACCGACACCGGGACAGGGTTCAACCGGGGAGCTGTTTTTT.

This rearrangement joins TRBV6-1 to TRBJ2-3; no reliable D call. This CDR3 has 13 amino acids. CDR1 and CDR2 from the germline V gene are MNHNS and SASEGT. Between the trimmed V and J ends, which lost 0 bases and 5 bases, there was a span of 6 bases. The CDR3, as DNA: TGTGCCAGCAGTGAAGCGGGCAGAGATACGCAGTATTTT. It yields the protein CASSEAGRDTQYF.

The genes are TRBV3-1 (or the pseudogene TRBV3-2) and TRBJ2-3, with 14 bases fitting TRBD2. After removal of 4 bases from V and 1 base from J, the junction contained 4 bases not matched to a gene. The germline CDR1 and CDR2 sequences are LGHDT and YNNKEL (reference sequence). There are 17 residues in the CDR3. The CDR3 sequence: CASSRLAGGPGTDTQYF. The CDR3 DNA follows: TGTGCCAGCAGCCGACTAGCGGGGGGGCCGGGCACAGATACGCAGTATTTT.

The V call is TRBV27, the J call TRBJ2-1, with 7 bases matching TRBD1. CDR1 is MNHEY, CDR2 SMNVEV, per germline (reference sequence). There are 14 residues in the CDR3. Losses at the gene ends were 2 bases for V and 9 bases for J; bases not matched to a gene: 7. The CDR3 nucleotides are TGTGCCAGCAGTTTAGTCAGGGGGTTTGGTGAGCAGTTCTTC. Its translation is CASSLVRGFGEQFF.

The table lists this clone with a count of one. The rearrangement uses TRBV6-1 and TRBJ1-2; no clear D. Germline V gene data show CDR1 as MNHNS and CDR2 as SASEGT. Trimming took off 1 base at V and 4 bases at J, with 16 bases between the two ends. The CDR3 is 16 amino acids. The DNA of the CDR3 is TGTGCCAGCAGTGAAGATTACAGCCATATGGGCTATGGCTACACCTTC. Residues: CASSEDYSHMGYGYTF.

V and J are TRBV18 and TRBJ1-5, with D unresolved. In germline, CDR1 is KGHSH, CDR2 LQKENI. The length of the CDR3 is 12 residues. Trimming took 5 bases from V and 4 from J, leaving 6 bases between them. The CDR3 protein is CASSAGNQPQHF. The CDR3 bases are TGTGCCAGCTCAGCGGGGAATCAGCCCCAGCATTTT.

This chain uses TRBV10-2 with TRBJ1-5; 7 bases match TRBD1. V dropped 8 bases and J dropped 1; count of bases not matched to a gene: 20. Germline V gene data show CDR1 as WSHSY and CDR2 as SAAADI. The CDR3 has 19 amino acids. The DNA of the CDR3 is TGCGCCAGCCTACTCTGGGGGACAGCCCAACCGGGGAGCAATCAGCCCCAGCATTTT. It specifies CASLLWGTAQPGSNQPQHF.

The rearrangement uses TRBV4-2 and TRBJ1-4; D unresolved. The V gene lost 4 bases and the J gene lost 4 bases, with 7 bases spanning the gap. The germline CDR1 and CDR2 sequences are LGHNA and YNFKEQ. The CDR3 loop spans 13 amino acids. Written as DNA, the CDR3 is TGTGCCAGCAGCCCTGACATTAATGAAAAACTGTTTTTT. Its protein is CASSPDINEKLFF.

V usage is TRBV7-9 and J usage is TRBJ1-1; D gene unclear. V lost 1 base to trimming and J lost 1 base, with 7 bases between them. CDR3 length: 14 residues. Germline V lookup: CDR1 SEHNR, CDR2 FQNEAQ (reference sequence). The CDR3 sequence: CASSLVVQNTEAFF. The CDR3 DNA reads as TGTGCCAGCAGCTTAGTTGTCCAGAACACTGAAGCTTTCTTT. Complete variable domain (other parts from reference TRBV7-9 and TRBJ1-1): DTGVSQNPRHKITKRGQNVTFRCDPISEHNRLYWYRQTLGQGPEFLTYFQNEAQLEKSRLLSDRFSAERPKGSFSTLEIQRTEQGDSAMYLCASSLVVQNTEAFFGQGTRLTVV.

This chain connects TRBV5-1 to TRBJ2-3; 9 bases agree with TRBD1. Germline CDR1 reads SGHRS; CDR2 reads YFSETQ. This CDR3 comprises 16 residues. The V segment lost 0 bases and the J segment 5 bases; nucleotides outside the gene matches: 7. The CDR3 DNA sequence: TGCGCCAGCAGCTTGGGGTTGGGACAGGGTCAAGATACGCAGTATTTT. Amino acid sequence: CASSLGLGQGQDTQYF.

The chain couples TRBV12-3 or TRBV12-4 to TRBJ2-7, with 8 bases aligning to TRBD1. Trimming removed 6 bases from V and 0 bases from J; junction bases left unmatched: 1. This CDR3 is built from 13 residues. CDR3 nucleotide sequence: TGTGCCAGCAGGGGGACAGGCTCCTACGAGCAGTACTTC. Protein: CASRGTGSYEQYF.

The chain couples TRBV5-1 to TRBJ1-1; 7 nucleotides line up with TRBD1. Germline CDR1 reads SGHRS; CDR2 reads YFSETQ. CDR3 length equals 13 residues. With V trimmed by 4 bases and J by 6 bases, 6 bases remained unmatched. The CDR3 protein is CASSMDRLAEAFF. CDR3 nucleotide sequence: TGCGCCAGCAGCATGGACAGGTTGGCTGAAGCTTTCTTT.